These 21 T cell receptor beta chains originate from one sample sequenced in a study of cytomegalovirus exposure and HLA in healthy donors. PCR employed 60 Vbeta and 13 Jbeta primers. Some clones are missing from TCRdb's copy, which holds only in-frame ones; the method was immunoSEQ multiplex PCR. The sample carries 110,000 to 150,000 clones, 65% to 80% recorded once. The specimen was PBMCs. Receptor source: a male donor in good health and CMV-seronegative.

The chain recombines TRBV6-6 with TRBJ2-2, with 9 bases lining up with TRBD2. V gave up 5 bases and J gave up 2 bases; unmatched junction bases: 3. The CDR3 spans 15 residues. Germline CDR1 is MNHNY and CDR2 is SVGAGI (reference sequence). The CDR3 DNA reads as TGTGCCAGCAGTATTAGCGGGGGAAACACCGGGGAGCTGTTTTTT. Protein sequence: CASSISGGNTGELFF.

This clone was seen a handful of times. CDR3 nucleotides: TGTGCCAGCAGCTCCTCCCGGACAGGGGGCGGTGAAAAACTGTTTTTT. Its protein is CASSSSRTGGGEKLFF. The chain couples TRBV7-6 to TRBJ1-4; 11 bases are shared with TRBD1. In germline, CDR1 is SGHVS, CDR2 FNYEAQ. The CDR3 covers 16 residues. Unmatched junction bases numbered 8, after V lost 4 bases and J lost 7 bases.

V gene TRBV6-6 combines with J gene TRBJ1-5; D remains unclear. CDR1 is MNHNY, CDR2 SVGAGI, per germline (reference sequence). The CDR3 is 15 amino acids. The ends were cut back, 2 bases at V and 6 bases at J, with 14 bases in the middle. CDR3 loop: CASSYKDGRGQPQHF. CDR3 DNA sequence: TGTGCCAGCAGTTACAAGGACGGACGGGGTCAGCCCCAGCATTTT.

J is TRBJ1-3 and V is TRBV13; 8 bases line up with TRBD1. Germline CDR1 is PRHDT and CDR2 is FYEKMQ (reference sequence). The ends lost 5 bases at V and 0 bases at J; junction bases unmatched: 9. This CDR3 is built from 17 residues. For the CDR3, the DNA is TGTGCCAGCAGCCCCGGACAGGGCTACGTCTCTGGAAACACCATATATTTT. This gives the protein CASSPGQGYVSGNTIYF.

V and J are TRBV2 and TRBJ2-7, with TRBD2 matching 8 bases. Germline trimming cut 4 bases from V and 6 bases from J; bases unmatched to any gene: 5. The CDR3 is made up of 13 amino acids. Germline V gene data show CDR1 as SNHLY and CDR2 as FYNNEI. The CDR3 coding sequence is TGTGCCAGCAGTGTCGGGGGGGTCCGCGAGCAGTACTTC. Amino acid sequence: CASSVGGVREQYF.

The sample holds a few counts of this clone. The chain uses TRBV11-2 and TRBJ2-3; 7 nucleotides match TRBD2. CDR1 and CDR2 from the germline V gene are SGHAT and FQNNGV. The J segment lost 10 bases and the V segment lost 1 base, leaving 14 bases of the junction unmatched. This CDR3 is 16 amino acids long. CDR3 in amino acids: CASSLVGKQVGGSQYF. CDR3 nucleotides: TGTGCCAGCAGCTTAGTTGGAAAACAGGTGGGGGGGTCGCAGTATTTT.

The chain couples TRBV6-6 to TRBJ1-2; 7 nucleotides agree with TRBD1. The V gene end was trimmed by 2 bases and the J gene end by 8 bases; junction bases not matched to a gene: 2. The CDR3 contains 12 residues. Germline V gene sequence: CDR1 MNHNY, CDR2 SVGAGI (reference sequence). The DNA for the CDR3 is TGTGCCAGCAGTTACCGCAGGGGGGGCTACACCTTC. It specifies CASSYRRGGYTF.

V and J are TRBV5-1 and TRBJ1-2; 7 bases map to TRBD1. Germline CDR1 SGHRS, CDR2 YFSETQ. V was clipped by 0 bases and J by 4 bases; unmatched bases: 3. This CDR3 contains 14 residues. CDR3 coding DNA: TGCGCCAGCAGCTTGGGTGGGACAGCCTATGGCTACACCTTC. Amino acid sequence: CASSLGGTAYGYTF. Full variable domain (remainder filled in from reference TRBV5-1 and TRBJ1-2): KAGVTQTPRYLIKTRGQQVTLSCSPISGHRSVSWYQQTPGQGLQFLFEYFSETQRNKGNFPGRFSGRQFSNSRSEMNVSTLELGDSALYLCASSLGGTAYGYTFGSGTRLTVV.

V is TRBV7-2 and J is TRBJ2-3; TRBD1 might be the D (7 bases). The V end lost 5 bases, the J end lost 2 bases, and 14 bases lay between the germline ends. This CDR3 has 15 amino acids. Germline CDR1 and CDR2: SGHTA and FQGNSA. CDR3 nucleotides: TGTGCCAGCAGCCCACCAGGGGGGTCCACAGATACGCAGTATTTT. Protein: CASSPPGGSTDTQYF.

The rearrangement links TRBV9 to TRBJ2-3; 8 nucleotides line up with TRBD2. V gave up 0 bases and J gave up 0 bases; unmatched junction bases: 6. CDR1 is SGDLS and CDR2 is YYNGEE in the germline V gene. This CDR3 spans 17 amino acids. DNA for the CDR3: TGTGCCAGCAGCGTAGCGGGGGGGGCCATAAGCACAGATACGCAGTATTTT. It translates to CASSVAGGAISTDTQYF. Together with reference TRBV9 and TRBJ2-3, the CDR3 gives the full variable domain: DSGVTQTPKHLITATGQRVTLRCSPRSGDLSVYWYQQSLDQGLQFLIQYYNGEERAKGNILERFSAQQFPDLHSELNLSSLELGDSALYFCASSVAGGAISTDTQYFGPGTRLTVL.

This chain connects TRBV19 to TRBJ1-5; D is possibly TRBD1 (5 bases). The CDR3 runs 15 residues. Trimming took off 7 bases at V and 4 bases at J, with 17 bases between the two ends. From germline, CDR1 is LNHDA and CDR2 SQIVND (reference sequence). The CDR3 DNA reads as TGTGCCAGTACTACCTTTTTTCAGGGTAATCAGCCCCAGCATTTT. Protein: CASTTFFQGNQPQHF. Using reference TRBV19 and TRBJ1-5 for the parts outside the CDR3, the full variable domain is DGGITQSPKYLFRKEGQNVTLSCEQNLNHDAMYWYRQDPGQGLRLIYYSQIVNDFQKGDIAEGYSVSREKKESFPLTVTSAQKNPTAFYLCASTTFFQGNQPQHFGDGTRLSIL.

In its sample, this clone was seen once. V usage is TRBV5-1 and J usage is TRBJ2-1, with 8 bases matching TRBD2. V shed 0 bases and J 1 base; nucleotides not matched to a gene: 12. CDR1 SGHRS and CDR2 YFSETQ come from the germline V gene. There are 19 residues in the CDR3. CDR3 in amino acids: CASSLAGDSGTLSYNEQFF. The CDR3 coding sequence is TGCGCCAGCAGCTTGGCCGGGGATAGCGGGACTCTTTCCTACAATGAGCAGTTCTTC.

This clone has just one count. The rearrangement joins TRBV5-1 to TRBJ1-4; D gene unclear. The germline V gene encodes CDR1 SGHRS and CDR2 YFSETQ. The CDR3 has 14 residues. V dropped 0 bases and J dropped 0 bases, with 3 bases sitting between them. The CDR3 DNA follows: TGCGCCAGCAGCTTGGCCGCAACTAATGAAAAACTGTTTTTT. Its protein is CASSLAATNEKLFF. Variable domain in full (rest from reference TRBV5-1 and TRBJ1-4): KAGVTQTPRYLIKTRGQQVTLSCSPISGHRSVSWYQQTPGQGLQFLFEYFSETQRNKGNFPGRFSGRQFSNSRSEMNVSTLELGDSALYLCASSLAATNEKLFFGSGTQLSVL.

As regards this clone: A read error may account for a junction end that differs from germline. The rearrangement uses TRBV7-7 and TRBJ2-5; 9 bases align to TRBD1. Per the germline V gene, CDR1 is SSHAT and CDR2 is FNYEAQ (reference sequence). This CDR3 is 15 amino acids long. CDR3 in amino acids: CASSFLQGAGETQYF. CDR3 bases: TGTGCTAGCAGCTTTCTACAGGGGGCTGGAGAGACCCAGTACTTC.

This clone was counted a few times. CDR3 DNA: TGTGCCAGCAGTTATGGGGTAGCGGGGAACAATGAGCAGTTCTTC. Amino acids: CASSYGVAGNNEQFF. This rearrangement joins TRBV6-6 to TRBJ2-1; 8 bases agree with TRBD2. V trimming: 3 bases; J trimming: 5 bases; junction bases outside the gene matches: 6. Germline lookup yields CDR1 MNHNY and CDR2 SVGAGI (reference sequence). The CDR3 has 15 amino acids.

About this clone: A read error may account for a junction end that differs from germline. The gene calls are TRBV7-9 and TRBJ2-2; no clear D gene. CDR3 length: 17 residues. The germline V gene has CDR1 SEHNR and CDR2 FQNEAQ (reference sequence). The DNA for the CDR3 is TGTTCCAGCAGCTTATCGGGTATCTTGGGTCGCGCCGGGGAGCTGTTTTTT. It specifies CSSSLSGILGRAGELFF.

This clone has only a few counts. The gene calls are TRBV4-2 and TRBJ2-3; D might be TRBD2 (8 bases). CDR3 length: 19 amino acids. Germline CDR1 LGHNA, CDR2 YNFKEQ. V was shortened by 3 bases and J by 8 bases, with 30 bases between the two germline ends. The DNA of the CDR3 is TGTGCCAGCAGCCACTCCTCGGGAGGGGGCGGAGTATGGGAGGCTACGCAGTATTTT. This encodes CASSHSSGGGGVWEATQYF.

The rearrangement links TRBV14 to TRBJ2-7; TRBD1 might be the D (6 bases). The CDR3 consists of 18 residues. The germline V and J ends were trimmed by 0 bases and 7 bases, with 25 bases remaining between them. The germline V gene encodes CDR1 SGHDN and CDR2 FVKESK. CDR3 in amino acids: CASSQDLLRQGTMYEQYF. The CDR3 nucleotides are TGTGCCAGCAGCCAAGATTTACTGAGGCAGGGGACGATGTATGAGCAGTACTTC.

This rearrangement joins TRBV9 to TRBJ2-1; D perhaps matches TRBD2 (6 bases). CDR3 length: 15 residues. Germline V lookup: CDR1 SGDLS, CDR2 YYNGEE. V was pared by 0 bases and J by 6 bases, with 13 bases between. The CDR3 DNA reads TGTGCCAGCAGCGTAGTTGAACTAGCCGGCAATGAGCAGTTCTTC. It encodes CASSVVELAGNEQFF.

This clone was seen once. The genes are TRBV5-4 and TRBJ2-1; D remains unclear. With 2 bases removed from V and 4 bases from J, the gap between germline ends came to 10 bases. CDR1 SGHNT and CDR2 YYREEE come from the germline V gene (reference sequence). The CDR3 extends over 14 amino acids. The CDR3 reads CASSFQIPYNEQFF. The CDR3 bases are TGTGCCAGCAGCTTCCAGATTCCGTACAATGAGCAGTTCTTC.

This clone was found a few times. The J gene is TRBJ2-1, the V gene TRBV7-2, with D possibly matching TRBD2 (6 bases). The CDR3 is 13 residues long. V lost 4 bases, J lost 7 bases, and 11 bases lay in between. Per the germline V gene, CDR1 is SGHTA and CDR2 is FQGNSA. CDR3 sequence: CASSSRSGNEQFF. The DNA of the CDR3 is TGTGCCAGCAGCTCACGTAGCGGAAATGAGCAGTTCTTC.